This T cell receptor beta chain was recorded in a study of early T cells in non-severe SARS-CoV-2 infection. This CDR3 is 11 amino acids long. The V gene lost 10 bases and the J gene lost 2 bases, with 7 bases spanning the gap. Per germline, CDR1 SEHNR and CDR2 FQNEAQ (reference sequence). Via MiXCR, TCRdb re-called the 5' RACE reads, giving one row per CDR3 protein. This sample carries tens of thousands of distinct CDR3 sequences, around 20% of them seen once, and the ten largest clones take approximately 15%. This rearrangement joins TRBV7-9 to TRBJ2-3; no clear D. This clonotype originated in an adult who was a healthcare worker with PCR-confirmed SARS-CoV-2 infection or an uninfected control (not recorded which). The sample in question was whole blood, obtained at baseline. In DNA, the CDR3 is TGTGCCAACGCGGTCACAGATACGCAGTATTTT. This encodes CANAVTDTQYF.